Following are 21 T cell receptor beta chains from one sample sequenced in a study of T cells in Graves' hyperthyroidism and ophthalmopathy. Amplification targeted TCR beta CDR3 regions from RNA transcripts. With the HTBI primer set, the TCR CDR3 went through a first round of RT-PCR. A single record per CDR3 protein comes from TCRdb applying MiXCR to the multiplex PCR reads. The sample contains approximately 400,000 distinct CDR3 sequences, approximately 14% of which appear only once. Sequencing was carried out using blood. These receptors all stem from a young woman with Graves' hyperthyroidism that later progressed to Graves' ophthalmopathy.

Here the CDR3 DNA reads TGTGCCAGCAGCTTAGCAGGTGGGGGCGCGGAGACCCAGTACTTC. Protein sequence: CASSLAGGGAETQYF. This chain links TRBV7-2 with TRBJ2-5; a weak D match, TRBD1 (6 bases). The V and J ends lost 0 bases and 5 bases respectively, with 13 bases between them. This CDR3 comprises 15 residues. In germline, CDR1 is SGHTA, CDR2 FQGNSA.

This clonotype was picked up a small number of times. The chain combines TRBV27 with TRBJ2-7; 7 nucleotides align to TRBD2. Trimming cost V 5 bases and J 7 bases; bases outside gene matches: 11. The CDR3 is 14 amino acids. The germline gives CDR1 MNHEY, CDR2 SMNVEV (reference sequence). The CDR3 loop reads CASSGSGEYVEQYF. The CDR3 DNA sequence: TGTGCCAGCAGTGGGAGCGGGGAGTACGTAGAGCAGTACTTC.

The chain couples TRBV10-3 to TRBJ2-7; possibly TRBD2 for D (6 bases). CDR3 length: 13 amino acids. In germline, CDR1 is ENHRY, CDR2 SYGVKD. Trimming left V 7 bases short and J 2 bases short, with 12 bases between. Written as DNA, the CDR3 is TGTGCCATCACCCCTGAGCGGGCCTACGAGCAGTACTTC. Its translation is CAITPERAYEQYF.

The chain links TRBV6-1 to TRBJ1-5, with D perhaps TRBD1 (6 bases). In germline, CDR1 is MNHNS, CDR2 SASEGT. The CDR3 consists of 14 residues. The V gene lost 5 bases and the J gene lost 0 bases, with 8 bases spanning the gap. CDR3 sequence reads: CASSTGYSNQPQHF. In DNA form, the CDR3 reads TGTGCCAGCAGTACAGGGTATAGCAATCAGCCCCAGCATTTT.

This clonotype was seen ten or more times. The gene calls are TRBV19 and TRBJ2-1, with TRBD2 as a possible D gene (6 bases). Trimming left V 5 bases short and J 5 bases short, with 10 bases between. In germline, CDR1 is LNHDA, CDR2 SQIVND (reference sequence). This CDR3 is 13 amino acids long. DNA of the CDR3: TGTGCCAGTAGTGCGGGACTCAACAATGAGCAGTTCTTC. It encodes CASSAGLNNEQFF. Filled out from reference TRBV19 and TRBJ2-1, the complete variable domain reads DGGITQSPKYLFRKEGQNVTLSCEQNLNHDAMYWYRQDPGQGLRLIYYSQIVNDFQKGDIAEGYSVSREKKESFPLTVTSAQKNPTAFYLCASSAGLNNEQFFGPGTRLTVL.

Notes on this clonotype: At one end, the junction sequence differs from germline, possibly due to a read error. The rearrangement uses TRBV28 and TRBJ1-6; D unclear. Per the germline V gene, CDR1 is MDHEN and CDR2 is SYDVKM. The CDR3 is made up of 13 amino acids. The CDR3 spells CGSLRNFNSPLHF. The CDR3 DNA follows: TGCGGTTCCCTCCGGAACTTTAATTCACCCCTCCACTTT.

This clonotype has only a few counts. The J gene is TRBJ2-7, the V gene TRBV20-1, with TRBD2 matching over 9 bases. Germline V gives CDR1 DFQATT, CDR2 SNEGSKA (reference sequence). V gave up 5 bases and J gave up 5 bases; unmatched junction bases: 7. This CDR3 contains 13 residues. This chain's CDR3 is CSAYSGSDNEQYF. Here the CDR3 DNA reads TGCAGTGCTTATAGCGGGAGCGACAACGAGCAGTACTTC.

This clonotype was seen a handful of times. The rearrangement uses TRBV19 and TRBJ2-2, with D perhaps TRBD1 (7 bases). The CDR3 is 18 amino acids. The V gene lost 5 bases and the J gene lost 3 bases, with 22 bases spanning the gap. Germline V gives CDR1 LNHDA, CDR2 SQIVND (reference sequence). CDR3 bases: TGTGCCAGTAGTCCGTCCAGGGGGTTAGGAGGGTACACCGGGGAGCTGTTTTTT. Amino acid sequence: CASSPSRGLGGYTGELFF.

Ten or more counts support this clonotype. The V and J genes are TRBV7-8 and TRBJ2-7; TRBD1 matches 9 bases. CDR3 length: 14 amino acids. Germline CDR1 SGHVS, CDR2 FQNEAQ. Trimming at V came to 1 base and at J to 5 bases, leaving 3 bases not matched to a gene. CDR3 sequence: CASSLVTGGHEQYF. The CDR3 nucleotides read TGTGCCAGCAGCTTAGTAACAGGGGGCCACGAGCAGTACTTC.

Only a few counts were recorded for this clonotype. V gene TRBV30 combines with J gene TRBJ1-2; 7 positions match TRBD1. V lost 0 bases, J lost 7 bases, and 17 bases stayed unmatched. This CDR3 spans 17 amino acids. The germline gives CDR1 GTSNPN, CDR2 SVGIG (reference sequence). CDR3 loop: CAWSVRGTAFLYGGYTF. For the CDR3, the DNA is TGTGCCTGGAGTGTACGGGGGACAGCGTTTTTGTATGGTGGCTACACCTTC.

This clonotype was observed at least ten times. The V call is TRBV2, the J call TRBJ2-1; D is unresolved. The V end lost 3 bases, the J end lost 0 bases, and 12 bases lay between the germline ends. This CDR3 region has 16 residues. Germline V lookup: CDR1 SNHLY, CDR2 FYNNEI. The CDR3 DNA reads as TGTGCCAGCAGTGACGGGCGATCGAGCTCCTACAATGAGCAGTTCTTC. Protein sequence: CASSDGRSSSYNEQFF.

This clonotype was observed many times. This chain connects TRBV2 to TRBJ2-2; no definite D call. Germline lookup yields CDR1 SNHLY and CDR2 FYNNEI. This CDR3 spans 15 amino acids. The V and J ends lost 0 bases and 4 bases respectively, with 9 bases between them. The CDR3 DNA reads as TGTGCCAGCAGTGAAGCCCGGACGGCCACCGGGGAGCTGTTTTTT. This codes for CASSEARTATGELFF.

This clonotype was observed at least ten times. CDR3 in DNA: TGTGCCAGCACTTCCCCTGGCGAGGAGTCGGGAGATACGCAGTATTTT. Encoded protein: CASTSPGEESGDTQYF. This chain uses TRBV28 with TRBJ2-3; D not certain. This CDR3 is built from 16 residues. The V gene lost 7 bases and the J gene lost 5 bases, with 22 bases spanning the gap. Germline CDR1 is MDHEN and CDR2 is SYDVKM.

As for this clonotype: This may be a read error, as it is one base from a much larger clone. The CDR3 carries no conserved terminal phenylalanine or tryptophan, so it likely arises from a read error. This chain joins TRBV28 and TRBJ2-3; D is unclear. Germline V lookup: CDR1 MDHEN, CDR2 SYDVKM. This CDR3 region has 16 residues. V dropped 6 bases and J dropped 1 base, with 17 bases sitting between them. The CDR3 loop is CASSPRSYMGTDTQYS. The CDR3 bases are TGTGCCAGCAGCCCCAGGAGTTACATGGGCACAGATACGCAGTATTCT.

There are a few counts of this clonotype. The genes are TRBV10-3 and TRBJ1-2; D is perhaps TRBD1 (5 bases). CDR3 length: 16 residues. CDR1 and CDR2 from the germline V gene are ENHRY and SYGVKD. Trimming pared 0 bases from V and 8 bases from J, leaving 19 bases between. In DNA form, the CDR3 reads TGTGCCATCAGTGAGTCGACGAAGGGGACCTCCGGGGGCTACACCTTC. This encodes CAISESTKGTSGGYTF.

In the case of this clonotype: At one boundary the junction diverges from the germline segment, which might be a read error. V is TRBV20-1 and J is TRBJ1-4; no clear D gene. The length of the CDR3 is 11 residues. Germline loops: CDR1 DFQATT, CDR2 SNEGSKA (reference sequence). The CDR3 bases are TGCAGTGTCAAGATAAGTGAAAAACTGCTTTTT. Translating it yields CSVKISEKLLF.

There are a few counts of this clonotype. The chain uses TRBV4-1 and TRBJ1-1; D uncertain. The germline V gene encodes CDR1 MGHRA and CDR2 YSYEKL. The CDR3 runs to 12 residues. V was cut by 2 bases and J by 6 bases, with 7 bases left in between. The CDR3 DNA sequence: TGCGCCAGCAGCCAATTCGGTCCTGAAGCTTTCTTT. Translation: CASSQFGPEAFF.

The chain is built from TRBV5-1 and TRBJ2-5; possibly TRBD1 for D (5 bases). Germline V gives CDR1 SGHRS, CDR2 YFSETQ. The CDR3 totals 14 residues. Between the trimmed V and J ends, which lost 4 bases and 2 bases, there was a span of 12 bases. CDR3 coding DNA: TGCGCCAGCAGCGCCCGGACACCACAAGAGACCCAGTACTTC. This gives the protein CASSARTPQETQYF.

This clonotype occurred a few times. The genes are TRBV16 and TRBJ1-2, with unresolved D. CDR3 size: 15 residues. Germline values: CDR1 KGHSY, CDR2 FQNENV. Trimming left V 4 bases short and J 2 bases short, with 14 bases between. The CDR3 is CASSPQEEINYGYTF. The CDR3 DNA reads as TGTGCCAGCAGCCCCCAAGAGGAAATAAACTATGGCTACACCTTC.

J is TRBJ1-5 and V is TRBV5-6; D gene ambiguous. Trimming removed 0 bases from V and 7 bases from J, with 14 bases in between. Germline V CDR1 and CDR2: SGHDT, YYEEEE. The CDR3 runs to 15 residues. In nucleotides, the CDR3 is TGTGCCAGCAGCTTGGGAGGGATAGTGCCACAGCCCCAGCATTTT. Translating it yields CASSLGGIVPQPQHF.

This clonotype was counted only a few times. The rearrangement links TRBV9 to TRBJ2-1; 11 bases match TRBD2. Germline V gene data show CDR1 as SGDLS and CDR2 as YYNGEE. J gave up 5 bases and V 4 bases, and 8 bases lay outside the gene matches. This CDR3 spans 16 amino acids. The CDR3 DNA follows: TGTGCCAGCAGCCCCTCTCTAGCGGGAGGCCACAATGAGCAGTTCTTC. It is translated as CASSPSLAGGHNEQFF.